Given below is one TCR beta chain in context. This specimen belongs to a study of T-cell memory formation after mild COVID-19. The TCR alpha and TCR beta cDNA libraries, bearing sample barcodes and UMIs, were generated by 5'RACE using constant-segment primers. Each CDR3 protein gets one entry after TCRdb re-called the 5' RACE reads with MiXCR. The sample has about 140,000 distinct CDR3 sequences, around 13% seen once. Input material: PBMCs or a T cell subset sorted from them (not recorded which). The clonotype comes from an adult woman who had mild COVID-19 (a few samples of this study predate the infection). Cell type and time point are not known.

The CDR3 nucleotides read TGTGCCAGCTCACCGACCCGCCAGCCCTCTAACTATGGCTACACCTTC. It translates to CASSPTRQPSNYGYTF. The chain joins TRBV18 to TRBJ1-2; D is unresolved. V lost 3 bases and J lost 0, with 14 bases in between. The CDR3 has 16 amino acids. The germline V gene encodes CDR1 KGHSH and CDR2 LQKENI.